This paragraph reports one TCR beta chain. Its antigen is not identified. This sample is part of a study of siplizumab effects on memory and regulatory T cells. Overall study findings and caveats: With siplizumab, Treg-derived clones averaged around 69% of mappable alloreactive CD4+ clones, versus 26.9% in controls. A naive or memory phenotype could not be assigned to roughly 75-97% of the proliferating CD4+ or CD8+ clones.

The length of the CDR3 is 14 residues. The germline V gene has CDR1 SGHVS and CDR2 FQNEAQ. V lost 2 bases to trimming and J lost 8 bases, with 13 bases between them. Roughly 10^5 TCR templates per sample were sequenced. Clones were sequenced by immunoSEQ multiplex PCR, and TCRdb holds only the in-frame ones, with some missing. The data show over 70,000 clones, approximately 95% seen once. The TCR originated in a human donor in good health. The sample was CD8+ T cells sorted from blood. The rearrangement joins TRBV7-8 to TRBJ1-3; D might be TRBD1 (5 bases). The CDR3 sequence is CASSLPGGIDTIYF. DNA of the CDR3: TGTGCCAGCAGCTTACCGGGGGGGATCGACACCATATATTTT.